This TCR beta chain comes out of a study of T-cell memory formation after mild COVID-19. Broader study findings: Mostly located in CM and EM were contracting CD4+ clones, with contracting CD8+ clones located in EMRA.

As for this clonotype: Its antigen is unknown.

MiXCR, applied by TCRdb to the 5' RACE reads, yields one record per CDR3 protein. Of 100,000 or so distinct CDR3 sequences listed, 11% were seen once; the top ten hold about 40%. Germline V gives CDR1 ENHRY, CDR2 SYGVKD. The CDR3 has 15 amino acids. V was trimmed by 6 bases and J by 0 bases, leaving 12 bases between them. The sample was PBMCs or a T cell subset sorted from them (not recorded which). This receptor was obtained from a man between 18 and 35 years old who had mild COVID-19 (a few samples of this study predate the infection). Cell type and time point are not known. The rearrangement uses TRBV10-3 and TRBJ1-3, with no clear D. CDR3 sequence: CAIRDTVSSGNTIYF. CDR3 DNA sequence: TGTGCCATCAGAGATACGGTGAGCTCTGGAAACACCATATATTTT.